The 22 T cell receptor beta chains presented below share a single source sample, sequenced in a study of technical replicates of blood from a handful of donors. Assay: immunoSEQ multiplex PCR; the TCRdb copy retains only in-frame clones and omits some. The repertoire consists of roughly 80,000 clones, with about 94% occurring once and the leading ten covering about 0.37%. Specimen: T cells isolated from PBMCs. All receptors derive from a human donor in good health.

The chain combines TRBV29-1 with TRBJ1-5; 9 bases match TRBD1. With 4 bases clipped from V and 2 bases from J, the junction kept 0 bases outside the gene matches. Germline V gene sequence: CDR1 SQVTM, CDR2 ANQGSEA. The CDR3 contains 13 residues. CDR3 in amino acids: CSVGDRGNQPQHF. For the CDR3, the DNA is TGCAGCGTTGGGGACAGGGGCAATCAGCCCCAGCATTTT.

This chain links TRBV27 with TRBJ2-7, with D maybe TRBD2 (6 bases). This CDR3 has 14 residues. V was trimmed by 8 bases and J by 3 bases, leaving 17 bases between them. CDR1 is MNHEY and CDR2 is SMNVEV in the germline V gene (reference sequence). The CDR3 reads CASGDGGAVYEQYF. In DNA, the CDR3 is TGTGCCAGCGGGGACGGGGGAGCCGTCTACGAGCAGTACTTC.

This chain connects TRBV27 to TRBJ1-5, with D unresolved. This CDR3 contains 13 residues. CDR1 is MNHEY, CDR2 SMNVEV, per germline (reference sequence). Trimming took 5 bases from V and 2 from J, leaving 7 bases between them. The CDR3 nucleotides read TGTGCCAGCAGTCACCGGGGCAATCAGCCCCAGCATTTT. Protein sequence: CASSHRGNQPQHF.

The chain joins TRBV9 to TRBJ2-1; D is unclear. This CDR3 comprises 19 residues. The germline V and J ends were trimmed by 0 bases and 8 bases, with 27 bases remaining between them. Germline assignment: CDR1 SGDLS and CDR2 YYNGEE. The CDR3 DNA is TGTGCCAGCAGCGTAGAACGGATCCGAGGAGTATCCCGAGGAGATGAGCAGTTCTTC. This codes for CASSVERIRGVSRGDEQFF.

V gene TRBV28 combines with J gene TRBJ2-7; 9 positions agree with TRBD1. Germline loops: CDR1 MDHEN, CDR2 SYDVKM. V was pared by 3 bases and J by 1 base, with 7 bases of the junction left unmatched. This CDR3 comprises 16 residues. CDR3 region: CASSLGTGFYSYEQYF. DNA for the CDR3: TGTGCCAGCAGTTTGGGGACAGGGTTTTATTCCTACGAGCAGTACTTC.

The chain recombines TRBV7-2 with TRBJ2-7; 7 nucleotides match TRBD2. CDR1 and CDR2 from the germline V gene are SGHTA and FQGNSA. This CDR3 contains 14 residues. J was trimmed by 1 base and V by 5 bases; bases with no gene match: 5. The CDR3 region is CASSRSGASYEQYF. CDR3 DNA sequence: TGTGCCAGCAGCAGAAGCGGGGCATCCTACGAGCAGTACTTC. Based on the CDR3 plus reference TRBV7-2 and TRBJ2-7, the full variable domain is GAGVSQSPSNKVTEKGKDVELRCDPISGHTALYWYRQSLGQGLEFLIYFQGNSAPDKSGLPSDRFSAERTGGSVSTLTIQRTQQEDSAVYLCASSRSGASYEQYFGPGTRLTVT.

The V and J genes are TRBV2 and TRBJ2-1; D possibly corresponds to TRBD2 (5 bases). The ends were cut back, 7 bases at V and 7 bases at J, with 20 bases in the middle. This CDR3 contains 15 residues. CDR1 is SNHLY, CDR2 FYNNEI, per germline. In nucleotides, the CDR3 is TGTGCCAGCATGCGGACGACTACCTCTGAAAATGAGCAGTTCTTC. Its translation: CASMRTTTSENEQFF.

This clone was counted a single time. At one of its ends the junction is not consistent with the germline gene, which may arise from a read error. This chain connects TRBV29-1 to TRBJ2-7; TRBD1 matches at 7 bases. The CDR3 contains 13 residues. The V gene's germline CDR1 is SQVTM and CDR2 ANQGSEA. CDR3 sequence: CSIEVTGAYEQYF. Here the CDR3 DNA reads TGCAGCATTGAGGTTACAGGGGCCTACGAGCAGTACTTC.

The chain carries TRBV11-2 and TRBJ2-5, with 7 bases that match TRBD2. The J segment lost 0 bases and the V segment lost 3 bases, leaving 1 base of the junction unmatched. This CDR3 contains 14 residues. CDR1 SGHAT and CDR2 FQNNGV come from the germline V gene. CDR3 protein: CASSFSGYQETQYF. The CDR3 nucleotides read TGTGCCAGCAGCTTTAGCGGGTACCAAGAGACCCAGTACTTC.

This clone was recorded once. V gene TRBV27 combines with J gene TRBJ1-1, with 7 bases lining up with TRBD1. Germline V CDR1 and CDR2: MNHEY, SMNVEV (reference sequence). With 7 bases clipped from V and 1 base from J, the junction kept 15 bases outside the gene matches. The CDR3 sequence is 17 residues long. CDR3 sequence: CASTDRQGLVTNTEAFF. The CDR3, as DNA: TGTGCCAGCACCGACCGACAGGGATTAGTTACGAACACTGAAGCTTTCTTT.

The chain couples TRBV28 to TRBJ1-4; no clear D gene. Deletions cut 6 bases from V and 0 bases from J, with 14 bases between. Germline lookup yields CDR1 MDHEN and CDR2 SYDVKM. The CDR3 runs 16 residues. The CDR3 DNA is TGTGCCAGCAGCAATTATTGGGCAGCAACTAATGAAAAACTGTTTTTT. This encodes CASSNYWAATNEKLFF. Full variable domain (missing parts from reference TRBV28 and TRBJ1-4): DVKVTQSSRYLVKRTGEKVFLECVQDMDHENMFWYRQDPGLGLRLIYFSYDVKMKEKGDIPEGYSVSREKKERFSLILESASTNQTSMYLCASSNYWAATNEKLFFGSGTQLSVL.

This chain links TRBV27 with TRBJ1-1; 8 bases are a match to TRBD1. The V segment lost 5 bases and the J segment 8 bases; nucleotides outside the gene matches: 22. Germline V CDR1 and CDR2: MNHEY, SMNVEV (reference sequence). This CDR3 comprises 18 residues. This CDR3 reads CASSPHLFSTGEVNEAFF. In DNA, the CDR3 is TGTGCCAGCAGTCCTCACTTATTTTCGACAGGGGAGGTTAACGAAGCTTTCTTT.

The rearrangement uses TRBV9 and TRBJ2-2; 12 bases are shared with TRBD2. Trimming took 3 bases from V and 8 from J; bases not matched to a gene: 5. This CDR3 contains 15 residues. CDR1 SGDLS and CDR2 YYNGEE come from the germline V gene. DNA of the CDR3: TGTGCCAGCAGCGCAGGACTAGCGGGATTGGGGGAGCTGTTTTTT. This translates into CASSAGLAGLGELFF. The full variable domain, completed using reference TRBV9 and TRBJ2-2, is DSGVTQTPKHLITATGQRVTLRCSPRSGDLSVYWYQQSLDQGLQFLIQYYNGEERAKGNILERFSAQQFPDLHSELNLSSLELGDSALYFCASSAGLAGLGELFFGEGSRLTVL.

This chain connects TRBV10-2 to TRBJ2-7; 14 positions match TRBD2. Trimming took 2 bases from V and 4 from J; bases not matched to a gene: 1. CDR3 length: 15 amino acids. Germline lookup yields CDR1 WSHSY and CDR2 SAAADI. The CDR3 bases are TGCGCCAGCAGTGAGGGGACTAGCGGGGGATACGAGCAGTACTTC. It codes for CASSEGTSGGYEQYF.

The chain joins TRBV5-1 to TRBJ1-1; 11 nucleotides line up with TRBD1. The trim removed 3 bases at V and 1 base at J, leaving 2 bases unmatched. The CDR3 covers 15 residues. Per germline, CDR1 SGHRS and CDR2 YFSETQ. CDR3 protein: CASSYGQGANTEAFF. As DNA, the CDR3 is TGCGCCAGCAGCTATGGACAGGGGGCGAACACTGAAGCTTTCTTT.

This chain connects TRBV5-1 to TRBJ2-7, with a tentative D call TRBD1 (6 bases). The germline V gene encodes CDR1 SGHRS and CDR2 YFSETQ. Trimming took 1 base from V and 3 from J, leaving 11 bases between them. The CDR3 extends over 14 amino acids. CDR3 residues: CASSLTGPFYEQYF. CDR3 coding DNA: TGCGCCAGCAGCTTGACAGGGCCCTTCTACGAGCAGTACTTC.

The chain has TRBV29-1 and TRBJ2-2; 9 nucleotides line up with TRBD1. In germline, CDR1 is SQVTM, CDR2 ANQGSEA. Losses at the gene ends were 4 bases for V and 3 bases for J; bases not matched to a gene: 3. The CDR3 is 14 amino acids. CDR3 loop: CSVVWTGDTGELFF. The CDR3 nucleotides are TGCAGCGTTGTTTGGACAGGGGACACCGGGGAGCTGTTTTTT.

The chain employs TRBV6-6 and TRBJ1-1; tentative D call: TRBD1 (5 bases). V was pared by 0 bases and J by 4 bases, with 9 bases between. Germline values: CDR1 MNHNY, CDR2 SVGAGI (reference sequence). The CDR3 loop spans 14 amino acids. In nucleotides, the CDR3 is TGTGCCAGCAGTTACTCGTACGGGGGCACTGAAGCTTTCTTT. Translating it yields CASSYSYGGTEAFF.

CDR3 region: CAWSWVRTSGFTDTQYF. The CDR3 DNA follows: TGTGCCTGGAGCTGGGTTAGGACTAGCGGATTCACAGATACGCAGTATTTT. The J gene is TRBJ2-3, the V gene TRBV30; 10 bases fit TRBD2. Germline values: CDR1 GTSNPN, CDR2 SVGIG (reference sequence). There are 17 residues in the CDR3. The junction had 11 bases not matched to a gene; V was cut back by 3 bases and J by 2 bases.

The V call is TRBV28, the J call TRBJ2-7, with a tentative D call TRBD1 (5 bases). V dropped 6 bases and J dropped 1 base, with 10 bases sitting between them. Per germline, CDR1 MDHEN and CDR2 SYDVKM. The CDR3 length is 13 residues. The chain's CDR3 is CASRGRGSYEQYF. As DNA, the CDR3 is TGTGCCAGCAGGGGTAGGGGTTCCTACGAGCAGTACTTC.

The rearrangement joins TRBV9 to TRBJ2-3; possibly TRBD2 for D (6 bases). The V end was cut by 5 bases, the J end by 2 bases, with 12 bases between. This CDR3 comprises 14 residues. The germline V gene encodes CDR1 SGDLS and CDR2 YYNGEE. The CDR3 sequence: CASSGSGPTDTQYF. CDR3 sequence (DNA): TGTGCCAGCAGTGGGAGCGGGCCCACAGATACGCAGTATTTT.

The rearrangement links TRBV4-3 to TRBJ1-2; D uncertain. The germline gives CDR1 LGHNA, CDR2 YSLEER. The CDR3 has 15 residues. V was pared by 1 base and J by 4 bases, with 13 bases between. CDR3 DNA sequence: TGCGCCAGCAGCCAAGCCCCCCAAAGGAGCTATGGCTACACCTTC. Its protein is CASSQAPQRSYGYTF.